The 20 T cell receptor beta chains below come from one sample, sequenced in a study of T-cell reconstitution after alpha-beta-depleted transplantation in children. Construction of the TCRbeta library involved unique molecular identifiers. One entry per CDR3 protein results from TCRdb running MiXCR on the PCR reads. Of 150,000 to 250,000 distinct CDR3 sequences in the sample, roughly 15% were seen once. Here the sequenced sample was PBMCs from the stem cell graft donor, taken from the stem cell graft. These receptors originate from a human donor who donated a stem cell graft to a child with acute lymphoblastic leukemia.

This clonotype has ten or more counts. This chain links TRBV7-2 with TRBJ2-1; D is possibly TRBD1 or TRBD2 (5 bases each). Trimming removed 4 bases from V and 3 bases from J, with 13 bases in between. Germline assignment: CDR1 SGHTA and CDR2 FQGNSA. The CDR3 is made up of 15 amino acids. CDR3 sequence (DNA): TGTGCCAGCAGCTCCGGGACCCCAGGCTACAATGAGCAGTTCTTC. Translating it yields CASSSGTPGYNEQFF.

The J gene is TRBJ1-1, the V gene TRBV5-1; no clear D. CDR3 size: 17 residues. Germline lookup yields CDR1 SGHRS and CDR2 YFSETQ. V was clipped by 1 base and J by 2 bases, with 18 bases between them. The CDR3 nucleotides are TGCGCCAGCAGCTTGTCCCTATTGGCGACGGTTAACACTGAAGCTTTCTTT. Translating it yields CASSLSLLATVNTEAFF.

This clonotype showed up many times. CDR3 in amino acids: CASSQVISTVYEQYF. For the CDR3, the DNA is TGTGCCAGCAGCCAAGTAATAAGTACGGTCTACGAGCAGTACTTC. The chain recombines TRBV4-2 with TRBJ2-7; no reliable D call. This CDR3 spans 15 amino acids. V was shortened by 1 base and J by 3 bases, with 13 bases between the two germline ends. Germline CDR1 is LGHNA and CDR2 is YNFKEQ.

The table lists this clonotype with many counts. V gene TRBV29-1 combines with J gene TRBJ2-7, with 8 bases that match TRBD1. Germline V gives CDR1 SQVTM, CDR2 ANQGSEA. After removal of 3 bases from V and 0 bases from J, the junction contained 4 bases not matched to a gene. The CDR3 loop spans 14 amino acids. The CDR3 is CSVEAGGYSYEQYF. In nucleotides, the CDR3 is TGCAGCGTTGAGGCAGGGGGCTACTCCTACGAGCAGTACTTC.

This clonotype was detected many times. This rearrangement joins TRBV12-3 or TRBV12-4 to TRBJ2-1, with 14 bases aligning to TRBD2. The CDR3 is 16 amino acids. Trimming at V came to 6 bases and at J to 5 bases, leaving 6 bases not matched to a gene. CDR3 protein: CASRPRLAGGHNEQFF. For the CDR3, the DNA is TGTGCCAGCAGACCGCGACTAGCGGGAGGGCACAATGAGCAGTTCTTC.

This clonotype has a count of ten or more. V usage is TRBV7-9 and J usage is TRBJ1-1, with a possible D match to TRBD1 (6 bases). V lost 1 base and J lost 5, with 14 bases in between. Germline loops: CDR1 SEHNR, CDR2 FQNEAQ (reference sequence). The CDR3 loop spans 15 amino acids. CDR3 protein: CASSLERGGGTEAFF. The CDR3 DNA reads TGTGCCAGCAGCTTAGAAAGAGGGGGAGGAACTGAAGCTTTCTTT.

This clonotype was observed at least ten times. The chain has TRBV10-3 and TRBJ2-3; the D gene is possibly TRBD1 (5 bases). This CDR3 comprises 12 residues. The germline gives CDR1 ENHRY, CDR2 SYGVKD. V was trimmed by 6 bases and J by 6 bases, leaving 10 bases between them. The CDR3 loop is CAISQGGDTQYF. The CDR3 bases are TGTGCCATCAGCCAGGGTGGGGATACGCAGTATTTT.

This clonotype appeared many times. V usage is TRBV20-1 and J usage is TRBJ2-3; D may be TRBD1 or TRBD2 (6 bases each). The V end lost 2 bases, the J end lost 6 bases, and 18 bases lay between the germline ends. The germline gives CDR1 DFQATT, CDR2 SNEGSKA (reference sequence). This CDR3 has 15 amino acids. The CDR3 spells CSARSGAYVKDTQYF. For the CDR3, the DNA is TGCAGTGCTAGATCGGGGGCCTACGTAAAGGATACGCAGTATTTT.

The chain has TRBV19 and TRBJ2-1; possibly TRBD2 for D (6 bases). V was shortened by 11 bases and J by 9 bases, with 20 bases between the two germline ends. Germline V CDR1 and CDR2: LNHDA, SQIVND (reference sequence). The CDR3 is 13 amino acids. The CDR3 reads CAATGVRGGEQFF. The DNA for the CDR3 is TGTGCCGCCACGGGAGTTCGCGGAGGTGAGCAGTTCTTC.

This clonotype was counted at least ten times. The J gene is TRBJ2-3, the V gene TRBV12-3 or TRBV12-4, with 8 bases that match TRBD1. V trimming: 3 bases; J trimming: 0 bases; junction bases outside the gene matches: 5. The CDR3 sequence is 16 residues long. CDR3 sequence reads: CASSFTGGFSTDTQYF. In nucleotides, the CDR3 is TGTGCCAGCAGTTTCACAGGGGGTTTTAGCACAGATACGCAGTATTTT.

At least ten counts were recorded for this clonotype. This chain joins TRBV6-5 and TRBJ1-1, with 8 bases matching TRBD1. V lost 2 bases, J lost 0 bases, and 5 bases stayed unmatched. The CDR3 consists of 16 residues. Germline V gene lookup returns CDR1 MNHEY and CDR2 SVGAGI. The CDR3 coding sequence is TGTGCCAGCAGTTACCCCGGACAGGGCATGAACACTGAAGCTTTCTTT. This encodes CASSYPGQGMNTEAFF.

In this sample, this clonotype turned up many times. V usage is TRBV29-1 and J usage is TRBJ2-5; no clear D gene. The V gene lost 0 bases and the J gene lost 4 bases, with 12 bases spanning the gap. The germline V gene encodes CDR1 SQVTM and CDR2 ANQGSEA. This CDR3 spans 14 amino acids. The CDR3 reads CSVEDLMARETQYF. The CDR3 nucleotides are TGCAGCGTTGAAGATCTCATGGCCAGAGAGACCCAGTACTTC.

This clonotype was seen repeatedly, ten times or more. The chain employs TRBV5-1 and TRBJ2-3; 9 nucleotides match TRBD2. The CDR3 consists of 15 residues. Unmatched junction bases numbered 1, after V lost 0 bases and J lost 2 bases. Per germline, CDR1 SGHRS and CDR2 YFSETQ. As DNA, the CDR3 is TGCGCCAGCAGCTTGGTAGCGGGGGCCACAGATACGCAGTATTTT. Its protein is CASSLVAGATDTQYF.

This clonotype was recorded at least ten times. The rearrangement links TRBV12-3 or TRBV12-4 to TRBJ1-1; D unresolved. The CDR3 runs to 13 residues. Trimming pared 5 bases from V and 2 bases from J, leaving 9 bases between. This CDR3 reads CASSRNVNTEAFF. The CDR3 bases are TGTGCCAGCAGTCGGAATGTAAACACTGAAGCTTTCTTT.

This clonotype was counted many times. The chain uses TRBV7-2 and TRBJ1-5; D may be TRBD1 (6 bases). There are 13 residues in the CDR3. V lost 3 bases, J lost 9 bases, and 12 bases lay in between. Germline lookup yields CDR1 SGHTA and CDR2 FQGNSA. The CDR3 coding sequence is TGTGCCAGCAGCTTCGGGCAGGGGCGGCCCCAGCATTTT. Translated: CASSFGQGRPQHF.

This clonotype occurred many times. This chain joins TRBV11-2 and TRBJ1-4; D possibly corresponds to TRBD1 (6 bases). In germline, CDR1 is SGHAT, CDR2 FQNNGV. V lost 4 bases, J lost 5 bases, and 14 bases lay in between. This CDR3 has 15 residues. CDR3 DNA: TGTGCCAGCAGCTGGAATCAGGGGCCCAATGAAAAACTGTTTTTT. Its protein is CASSWNQGPNEKLFF.

This clonotype was recorded at least ten times. This sequence joins TRBV12-3 or TRBV12-4 and TRBJ1-1; tentatively, D is TRBD1 (6 bases). This CDR3 region has 15 residues. The V end was cut by 5 bases, the J end by 1 base, with 14 bases between. CDR3 DNA sequence: TGTGCCAGCAGTCAATCCGGGACATGGAACACTGAAGCTTTCTTT. Its protein product is CASSQSGTWNTEAFF.

This clonotype was seen at least ten times. This rearrangement joins TRBV12-3 or TRBV12-4 to TRBJ2-1; the match to TRBD2 covers 10 bases. The CDR3 sequence is 15 residues long. Trimming took 5 bases from V and 4 from J; bases not matched to a gene: 5. Here the CDR3 DNA reads TGTGCCAGCAGTGCACTAGCGGGGTATTACAATGAGCAGTTCTTC. Translation gives CASSALAGYYNEQFF.

This clonotype was observed many times. The V call is TRBV12-3 or TRBV12-4, the J call TRBJ1-5; D possibly corresponds to TRBD1 (5 bases). The germline V and J ends were trimmed by 5 bases and 5 bases, with 10 bases remaining between them. This CDR3 region has 13 residues. The CDR3 spells CASSVSGYQPQHF. The DNA for the CDR3 is TGTGCCAGCAGTGTATCAGGGTATCAGCCCCAGCATTTT.

This clonotype was counted ten times or more. The V call is TRBV5-1, the J call TRBJ2-7; 8 nucleotides agree with TRBD1. The CDR3 is 16 residues long. V gave up 4 bases and J gave up 2 bases; unmatched junction bases: 11. CDR1 and CDR2 from the germline V gene are SGHRS and YFSETQ. CDR3 sequence: CASSPQGQVAPYEQYF. In nucleotides, the CDR3 is TGCGCCAGCAGCCCGCAGGGACAGGTCGCCCCCTACGAGCAGTACTTC.